Listed here are 8 T cell receptor beta chains from one sample, sequenced in a study of control samples from healthy donors and cancer patients. Sequencing was performed with immunoSEQ multiplex PCR; in TCRdb, only in-frame clones are kept and a portion is missing. In the table there are 150,000 to 160,000 clones, about 94% of which are singletons. The sample taken for sequencing was blood. Every receptor here comes from a man aged 40-55 years in good health.

As for this clone: One end of the junction fails to match germline, which may point to a read error. The chain is built from TRBV13 and TRBJ1-4; possibly TRBD1 for D (6 bases). CDR1 is PRHDT and CDR2 is FYEKMQ in the germline V gene (reference sequence). CDR3 length: 15 residues. The CDR3, as DNA: TGTGTCAGCAGCTTCAGGGGCTCAACTAATGAAAAACTGTTTTTT. Residues: CVSSFRGSTNEKLFF.

The chain has TRBV2 and TRBJ1-2; the D gene is possibly TRBD1 (5 bases). Trimming took 7 bases from V and 5 from J, leaving 17 bases between them. The CDR3 extends over 14 amino acids. The V gene's germline CDR1 is SNHLY and CDR2 FYNNEI. CDR3 region: CASIGTGRWYGYTF. The CDR3 DNA reads as TGTGCCAGCATCGGGACGGGGCGATGGTATGGCTACACCTTC.

The CDR3 reads CASSSTRGSYEQYF. In DNA form, the CDR3 reads TGTGCCAGCAGCTCCACCAGGGGAAGCTACGAGCAGTACTTC. J is TRBJ2-7 and V is TRBV5-8; perhaps TRBD1 as D (6 bases). The CDR3 runs to 14 residues. V was cut by 3 bases and J by 3 bases, with 13 bases left in between. CDR1 and CDR2 (germline): SGHTS, YDEGEE.

V gene TRBV24-1 combines with J gene TRBJ2-5; TRBD1 might be the D (7 bases). V lost 3 bases, J lost 5 bases, and 18 bases lay in between. CDR1 and CDR2 (germline): KGHDR, SFDVKD. This CDR3 region has 16 residues. The CDR3 DNA is TGTGCCACCAGTGATCGGGCAGGGGGACTCAAGGAGACCCAGTACTTC. Protein product: CATSDRAGGLKETQYF.

The chain carries TRBV7-2 and TRBJ2-7; no firm D call. This CDR3 spans 14 amino acids. Looked up from germline, CDR1 is SGHTA and CDR2 is FQGNSA. Trimming took 5 bases from V and 0 from J, leaving 11 bases between them. CDR3 amino acids: CASSLDTDSYEQYF. CDR3 sequence (DNA): TGTGCCAGCAGCCTTGACACCGACTCCTACGAGCAGTACTTC.

This chain links TRBV6-2 or TRBV6-3 with TRBJ2-3, with a possible D match to TRBD2 (7 bases). The germline V and J ends were trimmed by 5 bases and 9 bases, with 24 bases remaining between them. CDR1 and CDR2 from the germline V gene are MNHEY and SVGEGT. The CDR3 has 16 amino acids. The CDR3 DNA reads as TGTGCCAGCAGTCCAACGGGACGGGGGGCCCCAGTGACGCAGTATTTT. Amino acid sequence: CASSPTGRGAPVTQYF.

The chain joins TRBV6-2 or TRBV6-3 to TRBJ1-1, with 7 bases aligning to TRBD1. V gave up 2 bases and J gave up 7 bases; unmatched junction bases: 7. CDR1 is MNHEY, CDR2 SVGEGT, per germline. CDR3 size: 14 residues. The CDR3 DNA is TGTGCCAGCAGTTACCGGGGCAGGGGGGGTGAAGCTTTCTTT. This sequence encodes CASSYRGRGGEAFF.

V is TRBV28 and J is TRBJ1-5, with TRBD1 identical over 10 bases. The CDR3 has 19 amino acids. V was pared by 5 bases and J by 0 bases, with 13 bases of the junction left unmatched. In germline, CDR1 is MDHEN, CDR2 SYDVKM. Here the CDR3 reads CASSTLDRGPETSNQPQHF. The CDR3 DNA reads TGTGCCAGCAGTACCCTAGACAGGGGGCCCGAAACTAGCAATCAGCCCCAGCATTTT.